This TCR beta chain was profiled in a study of blood T cell repertoires in COVID-19. The length of the CDR3 is 14 residues. The germline CDR1 and CDR2 sequences are SGHVS and FNYEAQ. V was shortened by 1 base and J by 6 bases, with 10 bases between the two germline ends. Libraries were prepared by immunoSEQ multiplex PCR; TCRdb keeps only in-frame clonotypes and omits some of them. The sample has about 360,000 clones, around 80% seen once; the top ten hold 2.5% to 3.5%. This receptor was obtained from a man aged 25 to 40 with active or convalescent COVID-19. The chain recombines TRBV7-6 with TRBJ1-5, with D uncertain. Sequences were obtained from peripheral blood. For the CDR3, the DNA is TGTGCCAGCAGCTTAGAACTGGGGAGTCAGCCCCAGCATTTT. Translation gives CASSLELGSQPQHF.